The entry that follows covers one TCR beta chain sequence. Germline V gives CDR1 MDHEN, CDR2 SYDVKM. This CDR3 has 14 amino acids. J gave up 5 bases and V 9 bases, and 13 bases lay outside the gene matches. The authors' processing: Amplifying reference gene primers gave estimates of nucleated cell counts. TCRdb's copy holds only in-frame clones and misses some; the assay was immunoSEQ multiplex PCR. For V, J and clone size, that table is used; D and trimming come from the DNA. The sample consists of roughly 150,000 clones, more than 85% of them appearing once. The source of the sample is a study of blood T cell repertoires in COVID-19. Across the study: The United States, Italy and Spain supplied acute and convalescent COVID-19 samples.

The sequenced sample consisted of peripheral blood. V usage is TRBV28 and J usage is TRBJ2-7; 7 nucleotides line up with TRBD2. This TCR was sampled from an elderly woman with COVID-19, enrolled during active disease. CDR3 residues: CASQPGGRFHEQYF. CDR3 sequence (DNA): TGTGCCAGTCAACCGGGCGGGAGATTTCACGAGCAGTACTTC.